Below are 5 T cell receptor beta chains sequenced from a single sample in a study of cytomegalovirus exposure and HLA in healthy donors. The PCR ran on 60 Vbeta and 13 Jbeta primers. The method was immunoSEQ multiplex PCR; TCRdb's version includes in-frame clones alone and lacks a portion of them. The sample holds 75,000 to 100,000 clones, around 80% seen once. The sequencing sample was made of PBMCs. These TCRs come from a middle-aged man in good health and CMV-seropositive.

The V and J genes are TRBV28 and TRBJ1-5, with a tentative D call TRBD1 (6 bases). Germline CDR1 is MDHEN and CDR2 is SYDVKM. The CDR3 totals 14 residues. V shed 2 bases and J shed 6 bases, with 11 bases lying between them. CDR3 sequence reads: CASSLPGDVQPQHF. The DNA for the CDR3 is TGTGCCAGCAGTTTACCAGGGGACGTTCAGCCCCAGCATTTT.

The J gene is TRBJ2-3, the V gene TRBV7-9; possible D gene TRBD2, 5 bases. Deletions cut 10 bases from V and 6 bases from J, with 17 bases between. The CDR3 is made up of 13 amino acids. The germline V gene encodes CDR1 SEHNR and CDR2 FQNEAQ (reference sequence). DNA for the CDR3: TGTGCCATATCGGACTCGCGAGCGGATACGCAGTATTTT. It encodes CAISDSRADTQYF. Full variable domain (remainder filled in from reference TRBV7-9 and TRBJ2-3): DTGVSQNPRHKITKRGQNVTFRCDPISEHNRLYWYRQTLGQGPEFLTYFQNEAQLEKSRLLSDRFSAERPKGSFSTLEIQRTEQGDSAMYLCAISDSRADTQYFGPGTRLTVL.

The chain is built from TRBV7-9 and TRBJ2-6, with D possibly being TRBD1 (6 bases). The germline V gene encodes CDR1 SEHNR and CDR2 FQNEAQ (reference sequence). V shed 3 bases and J shed 1 base, with 7 bases lying between them. The CDR3 spans 15 residues. The CDR3, as DNA: TGTGCCAGCAGCTTGGGGGCTTCTGGGGCCAACGTCCTGACTTTC. Its protein product is CASSLGASGANVLTF.

This clone was picked up a small number of times. This sequence joins TRBV5-1 and TRBJ2-3; the D is unclear. The CDR3 is made up of 12 amino acids. Trimming stripped 4 bases from V and 3 bases from J, with 6 bases between. CDR1 is SGHRS and CDR2 is YFSETQ in the germline V gene. CDR3 amino acids: CASSPTTDTQYF. The CDR3 bases are TGCGCCAGCAGCCCGACAACAGATACGCAGTATTTT.

The chain carries TRBV14 and TRBJ2-1; TRBD1 aligns across 11 bases. The junction had 4 bases not matched to a gene; V was cut back by 3 bases and J by 9 bases. Germline V gene lookup returns CDR1 SGHDN and CDR2 FVKESK. The CDR3 has 14 amino acids. The CDR3: CASSQDRGLGEQFF. DNA of the CDR3: TGTGCCAGCAGCCAGGACAGGGGGCTCGGTGAGCAGTTCTTC.